This T cell receptor (beta chain) was sequenced in a study of glioma-infiltrating T cells after dendritic cell vaccination (dated by TCRdb to 2016 to 2017). In the study overall: The cohort included roughly 15 glioblastoma patients drawn from Phase I and II dendritic cell vaccination trials, of whom 9 were newly diagnosed and 6 had recurrent disease. Autologous tumor lysate-pulsed dendritic cell vaccination was administered to the patients between the early 2000s and the early 2010s. Tumor-infiltrating lymphocyte content was quantified and tumor and blood repertoires were compared in dendritic cell-vaccinated glioblastoma patients by deep sequencing of TCR beta CDR3 regions. Each patient was given three intradermal dendritic cell vaccine injections, spaced two weeks apart, in the arm below the axilla. The vaccine was prepared from monocyte-derived dendritic cells that were cultured for 6 to 7 days with IL-4 and GM-CSF and then pulsed overnight with autologous tumor lysate. Survival after dendritic cell vaccination was correlated with TCR sequencing metrics such as TIL content and the overlap between tumor and blood repertoires.

Remarks on this clone: No cognate antigen has been identified for it. There are no base qualities to consult, and no much larger clone falls within one base.

Trimming removed 2 bases from V and 6 bases from J; the gene matches leave 12 bases unexplained. CDR1 and CDR2, per the germline V gene, are SGHVS and FNYEAQ. The CDR3 runs 17 amino acids, cysteine and phenylalanine included. The sequence is cut down to CDR3 DNA, 51 bases in frame from base 1. Using the immunoSEQ assay, TCRB CDR3 regions were amplified from 1.5 to 2 micrograms of genomic DNA, or from all available DNA when less than that was on hand. Multiplex PCR used 60 forward primers for TCR V beta segments and 13 reverse primers for J beta segments. To estimate the number of reads per starting template, synthetic control templates were added to each sample at limiting dilution. Reads of 87 bp were generated by sequencing on the Illumina HiSeq System. Regarding the original processing steps: PCR and sequencing errors were removed by merging closely related sequences with a nearest neighbor algorithm. TCR overlap was defined as the percentage of unique tumor TCR beta sequences that were also found in the peripheral blood of the same patient. What TCRdb holds here is the immuneACCESS table cut down to in-frame rearrangements. Part of the clones is not present; checked against another copy, under half of the missing clones reflect an unresolved V gene, and the others are unexplained. V and J calls and clone size are as listed in that table; D and trimming were resolved from the DNA. Recorded for this sample are about 94,000 clones; around 80% of them occurred a single time. Under 6.5% of the sample is in the top ten clones.

In the paper's terms, the time point label means: after dendritic cell vaccination, including at tumor progression/relapse. Patients were selected for having adequate residual fresh-frozen tumor tissue and more than two years of available survival data. None of the glioblastoma patients carried an isocitrate dehydrogenase mutation, although molecular status otherwise varied. PBMC collection took place before vaccination, two weeks after the third vaccination, and at tumor progression if progression occurred. The Qiagen DNeasy Blood extraction Kit was used for extraction of genomic DNA. General findings and caveats noted by the study authors: After dendritic cell vaccination, a higher estimated pretreatment TIL content predicted longer time to progression and overall survival. No direct relationship between TCR clonality and survival was found, suggesting a diverse polyclonal response may matter. The cohort was small and heterogeneous, few patients had complete blood and tumor sets, and even fewer had initial-recurrent tumor pairs. The TCR overlap response model with three groups was called speculative and said to need prospective validation.

Sequences were derived from blood, sampled after dendritic cell vaccination. The receptor was isolated from a human donor with glioblastoma. The rearranged segments are TRBV7-6 and TRBJ2-3, with 9 middle bases fitting TRBD2. CDR3 reads: CASSLYDSSGTQDTQYF. The bases read TGTGCCAGCAGCTTATATGATTCTAGCGGGACCCAGGATACGCAGTATTTT.